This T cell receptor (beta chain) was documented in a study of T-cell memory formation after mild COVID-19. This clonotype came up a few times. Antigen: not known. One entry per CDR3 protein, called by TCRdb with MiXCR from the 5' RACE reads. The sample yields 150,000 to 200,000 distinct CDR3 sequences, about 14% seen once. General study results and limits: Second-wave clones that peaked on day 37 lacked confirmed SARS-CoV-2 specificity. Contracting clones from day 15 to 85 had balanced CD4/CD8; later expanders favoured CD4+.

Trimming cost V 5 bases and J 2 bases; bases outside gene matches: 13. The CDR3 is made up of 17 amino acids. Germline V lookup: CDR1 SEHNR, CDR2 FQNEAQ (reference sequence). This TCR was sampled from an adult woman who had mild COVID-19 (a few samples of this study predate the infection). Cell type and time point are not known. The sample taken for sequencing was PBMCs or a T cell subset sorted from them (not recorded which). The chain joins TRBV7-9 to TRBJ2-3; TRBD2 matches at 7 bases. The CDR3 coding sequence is TGTGCCAGCAGCCCCCGGGAGGAGCGGAGGGACACAGATACGCAGTATTTT. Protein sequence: CASSPREERRDTDTQYF.